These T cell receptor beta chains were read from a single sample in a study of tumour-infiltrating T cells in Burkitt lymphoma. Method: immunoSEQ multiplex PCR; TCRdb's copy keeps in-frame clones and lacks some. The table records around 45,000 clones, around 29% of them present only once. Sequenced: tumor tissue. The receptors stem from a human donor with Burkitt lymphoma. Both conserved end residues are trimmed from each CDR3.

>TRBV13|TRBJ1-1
ASSFGPGTAAF
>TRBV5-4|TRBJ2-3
ASSPDSPGDTQY
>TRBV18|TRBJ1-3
ASSTQGASNTIY
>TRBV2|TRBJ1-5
ASSGATGVQPQH
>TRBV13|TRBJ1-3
ASSSTTLFSGNTIY
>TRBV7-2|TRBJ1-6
ASSFDRSSPLH
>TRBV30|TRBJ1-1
AWSVSRSSEAF
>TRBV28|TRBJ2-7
ASSLSDRGATRRQY
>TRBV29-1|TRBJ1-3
SVAGTVSGNTIY
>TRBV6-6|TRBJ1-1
ASSYVRRDTEAF
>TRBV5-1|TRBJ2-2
ASSLGAGTNTGELF
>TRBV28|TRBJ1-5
ASSSRFDQPQH
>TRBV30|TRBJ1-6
AWSPGQGYSPLH
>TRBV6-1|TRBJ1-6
ASSERAPSYSPLH
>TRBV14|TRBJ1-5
ASSQGQGQPQH
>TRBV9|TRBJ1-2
ASSVALDRSDYGYT
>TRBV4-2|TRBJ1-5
ASSQEAKAQQH
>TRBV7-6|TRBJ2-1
ASSLELDHYNEQF
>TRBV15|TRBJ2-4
ATGTSGKGDIQY
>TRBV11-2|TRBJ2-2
ASSLDGPTGELF
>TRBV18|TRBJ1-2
ASSPLSGRGYGYT
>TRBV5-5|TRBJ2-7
ASSPERLYEQY
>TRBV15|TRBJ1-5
ATSRKGQGADQPQH
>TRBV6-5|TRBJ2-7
ASSRRLGGWEQY
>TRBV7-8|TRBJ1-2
ASSLEIGPGGYGYT
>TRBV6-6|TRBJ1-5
ASQPGTLSNQPQH
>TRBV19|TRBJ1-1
ASAPGGINTEAF
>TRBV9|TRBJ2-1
ASSVAGPYNEQF
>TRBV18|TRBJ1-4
ASSPITNEKLF
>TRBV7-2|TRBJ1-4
ASSPRPFGNEKLF
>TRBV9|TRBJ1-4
ASSLRTGVKLF
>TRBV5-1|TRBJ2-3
ASGIRGGSTDTQY
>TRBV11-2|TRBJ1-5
ASSLGQGVQPQH
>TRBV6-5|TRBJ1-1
ASSYFLGTEAF
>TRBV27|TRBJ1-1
ASSSPGFTEAF
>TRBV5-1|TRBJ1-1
ASSFGTPMNTEAF
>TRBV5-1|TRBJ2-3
ASRGRTHTDTQY
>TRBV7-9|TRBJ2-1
ASSPFHRDNKEQV
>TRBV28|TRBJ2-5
ASSWTGTPETQY
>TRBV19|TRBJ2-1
ASSRPGGGRNEQF
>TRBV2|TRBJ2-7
ASGSLVQQFSEQY
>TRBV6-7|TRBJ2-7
ASHGQVYYDEQY
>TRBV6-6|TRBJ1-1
ASSVKLNTEAF
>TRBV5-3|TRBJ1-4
ARSLCQGEKLF
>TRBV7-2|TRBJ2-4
ASRFFAGQNIQY
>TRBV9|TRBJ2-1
ASSVTSSSSYNEQF
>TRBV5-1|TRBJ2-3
ASSRTSGGDTQY
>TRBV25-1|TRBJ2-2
ASSELSGELF
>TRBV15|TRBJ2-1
ATSRVGLIGSEQF
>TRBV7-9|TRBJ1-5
ASSQASNQPQH
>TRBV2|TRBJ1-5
ASSYSWENQPQH
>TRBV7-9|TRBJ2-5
ASSRSGGGQETQY